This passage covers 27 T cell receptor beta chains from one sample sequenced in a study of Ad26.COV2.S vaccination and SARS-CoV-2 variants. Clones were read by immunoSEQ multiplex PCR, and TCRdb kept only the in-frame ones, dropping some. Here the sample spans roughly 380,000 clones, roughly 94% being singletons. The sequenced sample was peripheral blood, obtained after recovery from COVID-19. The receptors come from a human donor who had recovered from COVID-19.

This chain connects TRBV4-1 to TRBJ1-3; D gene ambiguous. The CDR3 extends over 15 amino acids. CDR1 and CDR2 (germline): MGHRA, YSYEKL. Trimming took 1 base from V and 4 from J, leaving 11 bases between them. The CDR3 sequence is CASSQGSGVGNTIYF. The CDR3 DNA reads TGCGCCAGCAGCCAAGGTTCAGGCGTCGGAAACACCATATATTTT.

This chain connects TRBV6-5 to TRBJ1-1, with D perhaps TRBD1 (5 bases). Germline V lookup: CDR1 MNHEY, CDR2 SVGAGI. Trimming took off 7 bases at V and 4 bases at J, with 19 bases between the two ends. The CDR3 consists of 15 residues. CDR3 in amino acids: CASTKNRRGGTEAFF. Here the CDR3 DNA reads TGTGCCAGCACTAAGAACCGACGGGGCGGCACTGAAGCTTTCTTT.

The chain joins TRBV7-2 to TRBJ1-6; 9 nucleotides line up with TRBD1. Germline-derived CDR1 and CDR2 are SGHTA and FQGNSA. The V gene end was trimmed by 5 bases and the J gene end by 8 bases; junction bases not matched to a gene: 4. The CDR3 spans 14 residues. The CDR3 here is CASSLRDRDSPLHF. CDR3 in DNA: TGTGCCAGCAGCCTCCGGGACAGGGATTCACCCCTCCACTTT.

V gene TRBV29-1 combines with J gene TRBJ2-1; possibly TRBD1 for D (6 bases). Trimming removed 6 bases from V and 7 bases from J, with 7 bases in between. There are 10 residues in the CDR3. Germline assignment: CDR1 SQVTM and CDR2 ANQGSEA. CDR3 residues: CSVQGNEQFF. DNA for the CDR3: TGCAGCGTACAGGGAAATGAGCAGTTCTTC.

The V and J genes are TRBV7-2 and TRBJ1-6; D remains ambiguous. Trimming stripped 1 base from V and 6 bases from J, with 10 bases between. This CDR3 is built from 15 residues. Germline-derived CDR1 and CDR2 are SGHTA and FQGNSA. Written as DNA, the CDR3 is TGTGCCAGCAGCTTAGAAGGGAAACGTAATTCACCCCTCCACTTT. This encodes CASSLEGKRNSPLHF. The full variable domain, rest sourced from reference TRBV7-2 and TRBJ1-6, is GAGVSQSPSNKVTEKGKDVELRCDPISGHTALYWYRQSLGQGLEFLIYFQGNSAPDKSGLPSDRFSAERTGGSVSTLTIQRTQQEDSAVYLCASSLEGKRNSPLHFGNGTRLTVT.

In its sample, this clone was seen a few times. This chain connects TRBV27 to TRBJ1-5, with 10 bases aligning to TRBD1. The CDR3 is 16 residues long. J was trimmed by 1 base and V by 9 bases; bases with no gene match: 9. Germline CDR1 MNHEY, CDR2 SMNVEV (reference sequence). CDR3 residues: CARGTGAVVSNQPQHF. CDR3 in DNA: TGTGCCAGGGGGACAGGGGCCGTAGTCAGCAATCAGCCCCAGCATTTT.

The CDR3 DNA reads as TGTGCCAGCAGCTTACACCCTTTGACAGGGTCGGGTGAAAAACTGTTTTTT. It is translated as CASSLHPLTGSGEKLFF. V usage is TRBV7-6 and J usage is TRBJ1-4; TRBD1 agrees at 7 bases. CDR1 is SGHVS, CDR2 FNYEAQ, per germline. The CDR3 has 17 residues. Losses at the gene ends were 2 bases for V and 7 bases for J; bases not matched to a gene: 13.

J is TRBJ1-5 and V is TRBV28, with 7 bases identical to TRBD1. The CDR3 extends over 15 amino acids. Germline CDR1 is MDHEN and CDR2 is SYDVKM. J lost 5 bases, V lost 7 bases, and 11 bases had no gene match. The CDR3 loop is CASTKKGAAYQPQHF. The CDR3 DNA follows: TGTGCCAGCACTAAGAAGGGGGCTGCGTATCAGCCCCAGCATTTT.

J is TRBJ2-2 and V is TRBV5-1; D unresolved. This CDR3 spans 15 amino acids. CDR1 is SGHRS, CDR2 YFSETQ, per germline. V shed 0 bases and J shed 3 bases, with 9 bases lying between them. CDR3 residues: CASSLGGRHTGELFF. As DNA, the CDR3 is TGCGCCAGCAGCTTGGGGGGTAGGCACACCGGGGAGCTGTTTTTT.

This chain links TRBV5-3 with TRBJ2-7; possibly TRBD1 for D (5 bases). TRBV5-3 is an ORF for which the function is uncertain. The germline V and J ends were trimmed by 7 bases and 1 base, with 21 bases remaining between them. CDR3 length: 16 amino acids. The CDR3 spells CARGAPSPTDSYEQYF. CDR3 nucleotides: TGTGCCAGAGGGGCGCCGTCGCCCACCGATTCCTACGAGCAGTACTTC.

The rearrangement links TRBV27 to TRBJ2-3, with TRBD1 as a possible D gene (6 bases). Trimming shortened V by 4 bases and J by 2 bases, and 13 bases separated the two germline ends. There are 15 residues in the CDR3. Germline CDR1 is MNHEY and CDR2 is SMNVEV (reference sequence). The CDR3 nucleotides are TGTGCCAGCAGTTCACGTCGGACAGCCACAGATACGCAGTATTTT. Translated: CASSSRRTATDTQYF.

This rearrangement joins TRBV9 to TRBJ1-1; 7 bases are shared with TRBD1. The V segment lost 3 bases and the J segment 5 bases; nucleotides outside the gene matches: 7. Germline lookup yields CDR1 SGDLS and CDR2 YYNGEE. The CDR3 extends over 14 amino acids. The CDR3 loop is CASSAGQAKTEAFF. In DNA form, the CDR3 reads TGTGCCAGCAGCGCTGGACAGGCCAAGACTGAAGCTTTCTTT.

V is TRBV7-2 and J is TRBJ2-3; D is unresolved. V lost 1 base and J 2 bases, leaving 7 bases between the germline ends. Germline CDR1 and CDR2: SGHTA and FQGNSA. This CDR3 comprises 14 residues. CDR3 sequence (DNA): TGTGCCAGCAGCTTAGGGGCTAACACAGATACGCAGTATTTT. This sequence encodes CASSLGANTDTQYF.

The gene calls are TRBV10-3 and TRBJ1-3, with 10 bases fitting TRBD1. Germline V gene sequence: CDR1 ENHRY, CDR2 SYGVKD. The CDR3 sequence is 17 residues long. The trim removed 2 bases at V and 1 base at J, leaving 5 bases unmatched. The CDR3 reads CAISEGTGASSGNTIYF. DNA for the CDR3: TGTGCCATCAGTGAGGGGACAGGGGCGTCGTCTGGAAACACCATATATTTT.

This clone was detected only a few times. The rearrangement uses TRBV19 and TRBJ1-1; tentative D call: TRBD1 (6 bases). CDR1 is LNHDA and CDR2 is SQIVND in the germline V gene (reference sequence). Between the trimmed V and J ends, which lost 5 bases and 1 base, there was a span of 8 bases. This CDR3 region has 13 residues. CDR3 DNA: TGTGCCAGTAGTCAGACAGGGAACACTGAAGCTTTCTTT. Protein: CASSQTGNTEAFF.

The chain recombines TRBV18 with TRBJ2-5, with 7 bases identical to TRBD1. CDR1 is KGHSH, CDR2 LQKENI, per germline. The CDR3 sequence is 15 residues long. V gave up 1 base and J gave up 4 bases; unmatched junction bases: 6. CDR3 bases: TGTGCCAGCTCACCACGTGAAGGGGGCCGAGAGACCCAGTACTTC. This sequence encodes CASSPREGGRETQYF.

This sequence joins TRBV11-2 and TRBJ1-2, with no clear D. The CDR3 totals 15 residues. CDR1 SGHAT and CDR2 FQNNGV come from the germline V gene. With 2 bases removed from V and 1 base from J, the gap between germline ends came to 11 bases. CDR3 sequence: CASSLRRVDNYGYTF. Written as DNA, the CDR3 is TGTGCCAGCAGCTTAAGGAGGGTAGATAACTATGGCTACACCTTC.

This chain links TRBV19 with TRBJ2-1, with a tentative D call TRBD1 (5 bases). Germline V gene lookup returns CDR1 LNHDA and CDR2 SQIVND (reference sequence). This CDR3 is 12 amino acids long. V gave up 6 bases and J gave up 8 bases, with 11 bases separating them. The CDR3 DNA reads TGTGCCAGTAGATACGACAGCCATGAGCAGTTCTTC. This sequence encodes CASRYDSHEQFF.

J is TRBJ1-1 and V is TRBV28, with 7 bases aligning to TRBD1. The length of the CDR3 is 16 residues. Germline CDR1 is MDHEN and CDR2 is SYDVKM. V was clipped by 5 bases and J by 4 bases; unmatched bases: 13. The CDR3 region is CASSTPSGGRITEAFF. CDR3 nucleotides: TGTGCCAGCAGTACACCATCAGGGGGAAGGATCACTGAAGCTTTCTTT.

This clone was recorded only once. CDR3 bases: TGCGCCAGCCCCGTTGGGGGCAGTGAAAAACTGTTTTTT. Its translation: CASPVGGSEKLFF. The rearrangement links TRBV10-1 to TRBJ1-4, with D tentatively TRBD1 (6 bases). CDR1 WNHNN and CDR2 SYGVQD come from the germline V gene (reference sequence). V dropped 8 bases and J dropped 7 bases, with 14 bases sitting between them. The CDR3 runs to 13 residues.

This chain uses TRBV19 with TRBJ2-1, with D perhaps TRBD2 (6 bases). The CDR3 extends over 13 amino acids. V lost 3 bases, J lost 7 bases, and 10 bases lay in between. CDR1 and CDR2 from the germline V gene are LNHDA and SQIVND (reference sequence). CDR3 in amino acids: CASSIGGANEQFF. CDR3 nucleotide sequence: TGTGCCAGTAGTATTGGAGGGGCTAATGAGCAGTTCTTC.

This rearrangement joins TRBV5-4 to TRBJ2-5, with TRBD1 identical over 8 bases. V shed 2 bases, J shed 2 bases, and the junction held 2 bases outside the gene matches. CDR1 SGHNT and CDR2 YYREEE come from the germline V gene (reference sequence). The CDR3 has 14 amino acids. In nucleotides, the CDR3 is TGTGCCAGCAGCTTCCACAGGGGGCAAGAGACCCAGTACTTC. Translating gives CASSFHRGQETQYF.

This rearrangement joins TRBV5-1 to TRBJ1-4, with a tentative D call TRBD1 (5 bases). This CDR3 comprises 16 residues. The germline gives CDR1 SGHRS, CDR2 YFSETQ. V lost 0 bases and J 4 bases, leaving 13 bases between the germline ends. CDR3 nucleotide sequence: TGCGCCAGCAGCTTGGGTCTGACGAGGGGTAATGAAAAACTGTTTTTT. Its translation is CASSLGLTRGNEKLFF.

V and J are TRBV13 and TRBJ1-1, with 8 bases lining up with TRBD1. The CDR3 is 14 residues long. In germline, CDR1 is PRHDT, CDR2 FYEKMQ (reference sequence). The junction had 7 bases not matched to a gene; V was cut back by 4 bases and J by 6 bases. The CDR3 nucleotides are TGTGCCAGCAGCTCCAGGACAGGGTCGGCTGAAGCTTTCTTT. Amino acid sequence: CASSSRTGSAEAFF.

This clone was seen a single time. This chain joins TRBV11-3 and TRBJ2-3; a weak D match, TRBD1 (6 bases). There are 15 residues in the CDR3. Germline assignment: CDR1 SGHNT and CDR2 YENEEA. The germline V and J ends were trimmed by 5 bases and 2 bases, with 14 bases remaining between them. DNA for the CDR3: TGTGCCAGCAGCCCAAGGACAGCCCCCACAGATACGCAGTATTTT. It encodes CASSPRTAPTDTQYF.

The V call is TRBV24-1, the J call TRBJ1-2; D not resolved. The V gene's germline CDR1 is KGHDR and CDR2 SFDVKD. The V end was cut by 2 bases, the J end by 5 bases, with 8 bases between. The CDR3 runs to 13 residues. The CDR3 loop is CATSDYEGYGYTF. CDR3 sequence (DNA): TGTGCCACCAGTGATTATGAGGGATATGGCTACACCTTC.

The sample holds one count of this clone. The CDR3 region has the DNA TGTGCCAGTAGTATAAAATCGGCAGGACCCTCCTACGAGCAGTACTTC. Its protein product is CASSIKSAGPSYEQYF. V usage is TRBV19 and J usage is TRBJ2-7; no clear D gene. The V and J ends lost 2 bases and 0 bases respectively, with 14 bases between them. The germline CDR1 and CDR2 sequences are LNHDA and SQIVND (reference sequence). The CDR3 spans 16 residues.